Listed here are 28 T cell receptor beta chains from one sample, sequenced in a study of response to subunit inactivated influenza vaccine. In TCRdb, the RT-PCR reads were re-called with MiXCR into one record per CDR3 protein. The sample records hundreds of thousands of distinct CDR3 sequences, more than 11% being singletons. Sequencing used PBMCs from blood, obtained around two weeks before vaccination. Receptors were obtained from a middle-aged man who received an inactivated influenza vaccine.

The chain carries TRBV7-9 and TRBJ2-3; D not certain. The CDR3 contains 14 residues. Germline V lookup: CDR1 SEHNR, CDR2 FQNEAQ (reference sequence). Trimming cost V 4 bases and J 2 bases, with 10 bases left between them. The CDR3 DNA sequence: TGTGCCAGCAGCTCCTCGCCAGTCACAGATACGCAGTATTTT. It is translated as CASSSSPVTDTQYF. The full variable domain, with the rest looked up from reference TRBV7-9 and TRBJ2-3, is DTGVSQNPRHKITKRGQNVTFRCDPISEHNRLYWYRQTLGQGPEFLTYFQNEAQLEKSRLLSDRFSAERPKGSFSTLEIQRTEQGDSAMYLCASSSSPVTDTQYFGPGTRLTVL.

This clonotype has more than one count but fewer than ten. J is TRBJ2-1 and V is TRBV20-1, with D perhaps TRBD2 (5 bases). This CDR3 spans 12 amino acids. V shed 5 bases and J shed 7 bases, with 12 bases lying between them. CDR1 is DFQATT and CDR2 is SNEGSKA in the germline V gene (reference sequence). The CDR3: CSAGGWVNEQFF. The CDR3 nucleotides are TGCAGTGCTGGAGGCTGGGTTAATGAGCAGTTCTTC.

This clonotype appeared a few times. V and J are TRBV7-2 and TRBJ1-6; D gene ambiguous. CDR1 and CDR2 from the germline V gene are SGHTA and FQGNSA. The CDR3 spans 17 residues. The V gene lost 1 base and the J gene lost 7 bases, with 17 bases spanning the gap. The CDR3 reads CASSLGFRRAANSPLHF. CDR3 coding DNA: TGTGCCAGCAGCTTAGGATTTAGGCGGGCGGCGAATTCACCCCTCCACTTT.

This clonotype was observed at least ten times. This chain connects TRBV5-1 to TRBJ1-3; D is perhaps TRBD1 (6 bases). Trimming removed 4 bases at V and 0 bases at J, with 14 bases between. This CDR3 contains 16 residues. CDR1 SGHRS and CDR2 YFSETQ come from the germline V gene. The CDR3 nucleotides read TGCGCCAGCAGCCGAGGACAGTTCAACTCTGGAAACACCATATATTTT. The encoded protein is CASSRGQFNSGNTIYF.

A few counts support this clonotype. This chain joins TRBV29-1 and TRBJ2-2; 7 bases are shared with TRBD2. The CDR3 covers 13 residues. The V and J ends lost 5 bases and 2 bases, in that order; junction bases with no gene match: 2. Looked up from germline, CDR1 is SQVTM and CDR2 is ANQGSEA. The CDR3 spells CSVSSGNTGELFF. The CDR3 nucleotides are TGCAGCGTTTCTAGCGGAAACACCGGGGAGCTGTTTTTT.

Only a few counts were recorded for this clonotype. The gene calls are TRBV4-2 and TRBJ1-2; TRBD1 might be the D (6 bases). Germline values: CDR1 LGHNA, CDR2 YNFKEQ. V lost 0 bases to trimming and J lost 8 bases, with 16 bases between them. The CDR3 consists of 15 residues. For the CDR3, the DNA is TGTGCCAGCAGCCAAGAGATAAGGGGGTTAAACGGCTACACCTTC. This gives the protein CASSQEIRGLNGYTF.

In its sample, this clonotype was seen a few times. The rearrangement joins TRBV28 to TRBJ1-4; 10 bases align to TRBD1. From germline, CDR1 is MDHEN and CDR2 SYDVKM. CDR3 length: 14 residues. V dropped 6 bases and J dropped 6; count of bases not matched to a gene: 4. The CDR3 DNA follows: TGTGCCAGCAGCTTCGGGACAGGGGATGAAAAACTGTTTTTT. Translation gives CASSFGTGDEKLFF.

This clonotype was picked up a small number of times. The chain carries TRBV9 and TRBJ2-3; 9 bases are shared with TRBD2. Germline V CDR1 and CDR2: SGDLS, YYNGEE. The CDR3 sequence is 18 residues long. Trimming at V came to 0 bases and at J to 2 bases, leaving 10 bases not matched to a gene. CDR3 in amino acids: CASSVASSGGPFTDTQYF. The CDR3 DNA is TGTGCCAGCAGCGTAGCTTCCAGCGGGGGGCCGTTCACAGATACGCAGTATTTT.

This clonotype was observed a handful of times. The V call is TRBV28, the J call TRBJ2-1; unclear D gene. From germline, CDR1 is MDHEN and CDR2 SYDVKM. This CDR3 has 16 residues. V lost 1 base, J lost 6 bases, and 16 bases lay in between. The CDR3 bases are TGTGCCAGCAGTTTATCTTACGGCAGCAGTCTCAATGAGCAGTTCTTC. Protein sequence: CASSLSYGSSLNEQFF.

A few counts support this clonotype. V usage is TRBV11-2 and J usage is TRBJ2-1; TRBD2 matches 10 bases. CDR3 size: 16 residues. Per the germline V gene, CDR1 is SGHAT and CDR2 is FQNNGV. The V and J ends lost 5 bases and 4 bases, in that order; junction bases with no gene match: 8. CDR3 DNA sequence: TGTGCCAGCAGCCGTCAAGCGGGAGGGCCTTACAATGAGCAGTTCTTC. This gives the protein CASSRQAGGPYNEQFF. Based on the CDR3 plus reference TRBV11-2 and TRBJ2-1, the full variable domain is EAGVAQSPRYKIIEKRQSVAFWCNPISGHATLYWYQQILGQGPKLLIQFQNNGVVDDSQLPKDRFSAERLKGVDSTLKIQPAKLEDSAVYLCASSRQAGGPYNEQFFGPGTRLTVL.

This clonotype has ten or more counts. This chain joins TRBV6-4 and TRBJ2-1, with 15 positions matching TRBD2. Germline values: CDR1 MRHNA, CDR2 SNTAGT. V shed 6 bases, J shed 6 bases, and the junction held 6 bases outside the gene matches. The CDR3 sequence is 16 residues long. The CDR3, as DNA: TGTGCCAGCAGATGGACTAGCGGGAGGGCCTCCAATGAGCAGTTCTTC. Its translation is CASRWTSGRASNEQFF.

This clonotype was observed a few times. This chain uses TRBV3-1 with TRBJ2-1; the match to TRBD2 covers 12 bases. Germline CDR1 reads LGHDT; CDR2 reads YNNKEL (reference sequence). V lost 6 bases, J lost 3 bases, and 6 bases stayed unmatched. The CDR3 loop spans 16 amino acids. Written as DNA, the CDR3 is TGTGCCAGCAGACCACTAGCGGGGGGAAACTACAATGAGCAGTTCTTC. It encodes CASRPLAGGNYNEQFF.

The V call is TRBV6-2 or TRBV6-3, the J call TRBJ2-7; maybe TRBD2 (6 bases). V lost 3 bases, J lost 2 bases, and 11 bases lay in between. From germline, CDR1 is MNHEY and CDR2 SVGEGT. The CDR3 is made up of 14 amino acids. CDR3 protein: CASSYAGRAYEQYF. In DNA, the CDR3 is TGTGCCAGCAGTTATGCGGGACGGGCCTACGAGCAGTACTTC.

The chain has TRBV4-1 and TRBJ2-7; 8 bases are a match to TRBD2. The CDR3 runs to 18 residues. Germline loops: CDR1 MGHRA, CDR2 YSYEKL. V was clipped by 0 bases and J by 2 bases; unmatched bases: 12. The CDR3 DNA follows: TGCGCCAGCAGCCAAGATCTGGTCCGCGGGGGGAGGACCTACGAGCAGTACTTC. Translation: CASSQDLVRGGRTYEQYF.

This clonotype appeared a few times. In DNA form, the CDR3 reads TGTGCCACCAGTGATCCACAGGGGGGACGGGGAACTGAGCAGTTCTTC. This sequence encodes CATSDPQGGRGTEQFF. The J gene is TRBJ2-1, the V gene TRBV24-1; 8 bases align to TRBD1. After removal of 3 bases from V and 9 bases from J, the junction contained 12 bases not matched to a gene. The CDR3 has 16 amino acids. The germline V gene has CDR1 KGHDR and CDR2 SFDVKD.

The gene calls are TRBV18 and TRBJ1-1, with TRBD1 identical over 12 bases. V trimming: 1 base; J trimming: 2 bases; junction bases outside the gene matches: 8. The CDR3 covers 18 residues. Germline V gene lookup returns CDR1 KGHSH and CDR2 LQKENI. The CDR3 bases are TGTGCCAGCTCACCACGGGGGACAGGGGGCAGGGGTAACACTGAAGCTTTCTTT. Protein product: CASSPRGTGGRGNTEAFF.

This chain connects TRBV7-8 to TRBJ2-7; possibly TRBD1 for D (5 bases). Trimming removed 3 bases at V and 2 bases at J, with 11 bases between. CDR1 SGHVS and CDR2 FQNEAQ come from the germline V gene. This CDR3 has 14 residues. The CDR3: CASSLTATAYEQYF. The CDR3 DNA reads as TGTGCCAGCAGCTTGACAGCTACCGCCTACGAGCAGTACTTC.

The chain combines TRBV5-1 with TRBJ2-1; tentatively, D is TRBD2 (5 bases). The CDR3 is 15 amino acids. Germline assignment: CDR1 SGHRS and CDR2 YFSETQ. V was shortened by 6 bases and J by 3 bases, with 16 bases between the two germline ends. The CDR3 region has the DNA TGCGCCAGCAAGGACGGGGATGGGGTCTACAATGAGCAGTTCTTC. The encoded protein is CASKDGDGVYNEQFF.

This clonotype showed up just a few times. This sequence joins TRBV10-3 and TRBJ1-1; TRBD1 agrees at 8 bases. Germline trimming cut 2 bases from V and 1 base from J; bases unmatched to any gene: 0. The CDR3 runs 14 residues. Per the germline V gene, CDR1 is ENHRY and CDR2 is SYGVKD. The CDR3, as DNA: TGTGCCATCAGTGAGGGACAGGGGAACACTGAAGCTTTCTTT. Amino acids: CAISEGQGNTEAFF.

The chain joins TRBV4-3 to TRBJ1-2; TRBD1 might be the D (6 bases). The CDR3 sequence is 15 residues long. Trimming pared 2 bases from V and 7 bases from J, leaving 17 bases between. The V gene's germline CDR1 is LGHNA and CDR2 YSLEER. The CDR3 region is CASSQSGAIPLGYTF. In DNA, the CDR3 is TGCGCCAGCAGCCAATCGGGGGCGATCCCCCTTGGCTACACCTTC.

The chain joins TRBV4-1 to TRBJ2-7; perhaps TRBD1 as D (6 bases). The germline CDR1 and CDR2 sequences are MGHRA and YSYEKL. The CDR3 consists of 14 residues. The V and J ends lost 0 bases and 5 bases respectively, with 11 bases between them. The CDR3 coding sequence is TGCGCCAGCAGCCAAGACGACAGGTCTCACGAGCAGTACTTC. Its translation is CASSQDDRSHEQYF.

This clonotype occurred many times. The chain carries TRBV6-5 and TRBJ1-2, with D hard to call. V was clipped by 0 bases and J by 2 bases, with 7 bases between them. This CDR3 spans 14 amino acids. The germline CDR1 and CDR2 sequences are MNHEY and SVGAGI. The CDR3 loop reads CASSYSSGNYGYTF. DNA of the CDR3: TGTGCCAGCAGTTACTCTTCGGGAAACTATGGCTACACCTTC.

This sequence joins TRBV28 and TRBJ2-7, with D maybe TRBD1 (6 bases). Germline V gene sequence: CDR1 MDHEN, CDR2 SYDVKM. Between the trimmed V and J ends, which lost 3 bases and 0 bases, there was a span of 12 bases. This CDR3 contains 15 residues. CDR3 DNA: TGTGCCAGCAGTTTTGGACAGAGGGACTCCTACGAGCAGTACTTC. Translated: CASSFGQRDSYEQYF.

This chain links TRBV20-1 with TRBJ2-5, with TRBD2 matching over 7 bases. From germline, CDR1 is DFQATT and CDR2 SNEGSKA (reference sequence). CDR3 length equals 14 residues. V gave up 5 bases and J gave up 1 base; unmatched junction bases: 7. The DNA for the CDR3 is TGCAGTGCTTCCCAACCTAGCGGCCAAGAGACCCAGTACTTC. Its protein product is CSASQPSGQETQYF.

This clonotype occurred a few times. J is TRBJ2-7 and V is TRBV7-9, with 7 positions matching TRBD2. V dropped 3 bases and J dropped 9; count of bases not matched to a gene: 5. The CDR3 is 12 residues long. Germline values: CDR1 SEHNR, CDR2 FQNEAQ (reference sequence). Written as DNA, the CDR3 is TGTGCCAGCAGCTTGGGCGGGAGTAGGCAGTACTTC. This sequence encodes CASSLGGSRQYF.

V is TRBV15 and J is TRBJ2-7, with TRBD2 matching 10 bases. Looked up from germline, CDR1 is LNHNV and CDR2 is YYDKDF (reference sequence). V lost 1 base and J lost 6; bases outside the gene matches: 9. This CDR3 comprises 16 residues. CDR3 in amino acids: CATSRVPRAGGGEQYF. As DNA, the CDR3 is TGTGCCACCAGCAGAGTTCCTCGAGCGGGAGGGGGCGAGCAGTACTTC.

This clonotype was found a few times. The genes are TRBV6-1 and TRBJ2-5, with 7 nucleotides matching TRBD2. The CDR3 extends over 14 amino acids. The J segment lost 6 bases and the V segment lost 6 bases, leaving 10 bases of the junction unmatched. The germline V gene has CDR1 MNHNS and CDR2 SASEGT. CDR3 loop: CASRPGAGVQTQYF. CDR3 bases: TGTGCCAGCAGACCCGGGGCGGGAGTTCAGACCCAGTACTTC.

There are many counts of this clonotype. V and J are TRBV15 and TRBJ1-3; no definite D call. Trimming took off 5 bases at V and 4 bases at J, with 12 bases between the two ends. CDR1 and CDR2 from the germline V gene are LNHNV and YYDKDF (reference sequence). The CDR3 runs to 14 residues. The CDR3 nucleotides are TGTGCCACCAGCGAAGATGCTTCGGGAAACACCATATATTTT. The encoded protein is CATSEDASGNTIYF.